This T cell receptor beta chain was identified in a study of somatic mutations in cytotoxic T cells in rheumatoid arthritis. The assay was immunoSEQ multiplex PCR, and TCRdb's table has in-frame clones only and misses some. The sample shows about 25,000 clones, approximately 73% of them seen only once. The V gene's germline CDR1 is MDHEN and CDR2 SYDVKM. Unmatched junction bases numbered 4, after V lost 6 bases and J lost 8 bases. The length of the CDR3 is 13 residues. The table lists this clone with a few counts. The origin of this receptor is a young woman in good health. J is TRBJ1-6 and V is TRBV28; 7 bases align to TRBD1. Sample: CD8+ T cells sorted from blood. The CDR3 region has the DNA TGTGCCAGCAGAGACAGGGTGGATTCACCCCTCCACTTT. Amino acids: CASRDRVDSPLHF.